Shown below are 10 T cell receptor beta chains from a single sample sequenced in a study of blood T cell repertoires in COVID-19. Data came from immunoSEQ multiplex PCR; TCRdb stores just in-frame clones and leaves some out. Of 79,000 or so clones detected, about 90% appear once; the ten largest clones hold over 0.95%. Sequencing was done on a sample of peripheral blood. The receptors shown here come from a human donor in a cohort sampled during active COVID-19.

The chain employs TRBV7-9 and TRBJ2-1; 7 positions agree with TRBD2. V lost 5 bases and J lost 7; bases outside the gene matches: 8. This CDR3 comprises 14 residues. CDR1 is SEHNR and CDR2 is FQNEAQ in the germline V gene (reference sequence). The CDR3 nucleotides read TGTGCCAGCAGCGTGAGCGGGAACCCGAATGAGCAGTTCTTC. Translated: CASSVSGNPNEQFF.

This chain uses TRBV28 with TRBJ1-2; TRBD1 matches 10 bases. Germline V gene sequence: CDR1 MDHEN, CDR2 SYDVKM. V was clipped by 8 bases and J by 8 bases; unmatched bases: 11. The CDR3 sequence is 14 residues long. The CDR3 protein is CASSPGQGPVGYTF. The CDR3 DNA is TGTGCCAGCTCTCCGGGACAGGGGCCGGTCGGCTACACCTTC.

The gene calls are TRBV3-1 (or the pseudogene TRBV3-2) and TRBJ2-7; 9 bases map to TRBD1. Trimming took 2 bases from V and 6 from J; bases not matched to a gene: 8. The CDR3 runs 15 residues. The germline V gene encodes CDR1 LGHDT and CDR2 YNNKEL (reference sequence). This chain's CDR3 is CASSQLQGARAEQYF. The CDR3 DNA reads as TGTGCCAGCAGCCAACTACAGGGGGCCCGGGCCGAGCAGTACTTC.

The chain uses TRBV30 and TRBJ2-7; 8 bases agree with TRBD1. This CDR3 comprises 13 residues. CDR1 is GTSNPN, CDR2 SVGIG, per germline (reference sequence). Trimming removed 5 bases from V and 6 bases from J; junction bases left unmatched: 9. CDR3 nucleotide sequence: TGTGCCTGGGATGGACAGGGAAGAGGCGAGCAGTACTTC. Translating it yields CAWDGQGRGEQYF. Complete variable domain (other parts from reference TRBV30 and TRBJ2-7): SQTIHQWPATLVQPVGSPLSLECTVEGTSNPNLYWYRQAAGRGLQLLFYSVGIGQISSEVPQNLSASRPQDRQFILSSKKLLLSDSGFYLCAWDGQGRGEQYFGPGTRLTVT.

The chain is built from TRBV9 and TRBJ2-3; the D gene is possibly TRBD1 (6 bases). Per germline, CDR1 SGDLS and CDR2 YYNGEE. The germline V and J ends were trimmed by 3 bases and 5 bases, with 19 bases remaining between them. This CDR3 has 16 residues. CDR3: CASSARGSRDGDTQYF. DNA of the CDR3: TGTGCCAGCAGCGCCAGGGGTAGCCGGGATGGAGATACGCAGTATTTT.

The CDR3 DNA reads TGTGCCAGTAGTATCGGACAGGCCACAGGGAGGAGGGCGCAGTATTTT. Amino acid sequence: CASSIGQATGRRAQYF. The chain joins TRBV19 to TRBJ2-3, with TRBD1 as a possible D gene (7 bases). This CDR3 region has 16 residues. With 3 bases removed from V and 10 bases from J, the gap between germline ends came to 23 bases. Germline loops: CDR1 LNHDA, CDR2 SQIVND (reference sequence).

The rearrangement joins TRBV6-2 or TRBV6-3 to TRBJ2-1; D gene ambiguous. This CDR3 contains 14 residues. In germline, CDR1 is MNHEY, CDR2 SVGEGT. Trimming left V 6 bases short and J 9 bases short, with 18 bases between. CDR3 sequence (DNA): TGTGCCAGCAGCCCGACTCAGCGATTGGGTGAGCAGTTCTTC. Its translation: CASSPTQRLGEQFF.

In nucleotides, the CDR3 is TGTGCCAGCAGCAAAGTGTCTAGCGGGAGGGACAATGAGCAGTTCTTC. Translated, it gives CASSKVSSGRDNEQFF. The rearrangement links TRBV21-1 to TRBJ2-1; the tabulated D call, TRBD2, remains unverified against the DNA. TRBV21-1 is flagged as a pseudogene. The CDR3 totals 16 residues.

CDR3 sequence reads: CASSLTTQAKNIQYF. The CDR3 bases are TGTGCCAGCAGTTTGACGACTCAGGCCAAAAACATTCAGTACTTC. The chain uses TRBV27 and TRBJ2-4, with D unresolved. This CDR3 has 15 residues. The V and J ends lost 3 bases and 1 base respectively, with 10 bases between them. Germline V gene data show CDR1 as MNHEY and CDR2 as SMNVEV (reference sequence).

The chain has TRBV10-3 and TRBJ2-7, with 7 bases aligning to TRBD1. The CDR3 is 16 amino acids. Germline CDR1 is ENHRY and CDR2 is SYGVKD. With 0 bases clipped from V and 2 bases from J, the junction kept 7 bases outside the gene matches. CDR3 bases: TGTGCCATCAGTGAGTCGACGGCAGGGGGACCCTACGAGCAGTACTTC. This encodes CAISESTAGGPYEQYF.